Below, 25 T cell receptor beta chains from the same sample are listed, as sequenced in a study of spatial heterogeneity in lung cancer (dated by TCRdb to the late 2010s). Beyond this particular receptor, the publication reports: The tumor nonsynonymous mutation count correlated with the number of expanded alpha and beta TCRs within the tumor.

No antigen has been assigned to these receptors. According to the study, the label for this sample's time point signals: sample taken at primary tumor resection. The library was generated by 5' RACE. Sequenced on a NextSeq 500. TCRdb applied fastp at Q25 and MiXCR to the public reads, then kept only in-frame beta chains. Duplicate CDR3 protein sequences are folded into a single record with the most common DNA and genes. Recorded for this sample are a few thousand distinct CDR3 sequences; 6.5% to 9.5% of them occurred a single time. The biggest ten clones account for 11% of the sample. The sample here was lung tumor tissue, taken at surgery. These receptor sequences come from a male donor with early-stage non-small cell lung cancer.

This clonotype is categorized as medium-sized. The chain is built from TRBV29-1 and TRBJ2-3, with 8 bases aligning to TRBD2. V shed 3 bases and J 0 bases; nucleotides not matched to a gene: 5. The germline gives CDR1 SQVTM, CDR2 ANQGSEA. This CDR3 is 15 amino acids long. The CDR3 DNA reads TGCAGCGTTGAGGGCGGGGGGCCTAGCACAGATACGCAGTATTTT. Translated, it gives CSVEGGGPSTDTQYF.

This clonotype was recorded many times. V and J are TRBV10-3 and TRBJ2-5, with TRBD2 identical over 8 bases. V was pared by 2 bases and J by 10 bases, with 3 bases of the junction left unmatched. CDR1 is ENHRY, CDR2 SYGVKD, per germline. CDR3 size: 12 residues. In nucleotides, the CDR3 is TGTGCCATCAGTGAGGCAGCGGGGGTCCAGTACTTC. Amino acids: CAISEAAGVQYF.

About this clonotype itself: This may come from a read error, since a much larger clone is one base off. V and J are TRBV7-3 and TRBJ1-3; D gene unclear. The CDR3 is 17 residues long. CDR1 SGHTA and CDR2 FQGTGA come from the germline V gene. CDR3 loop: CASSLRVDPSRGNAIYF. CDR3 bases: TGTGCCAGCAGCCTAAGGGTAGACCCCAGCAGAGGAAACGCCATATATTTT. The entire variable domain, with the rest obtained from reference TRBV7-3 and TRBJ1-3, is as follows: GAGVSQTPSNKVTEKGKYVELRCDPISGHTALYWYRQSLGQGPEFLIYFQGTGAADDSGLPNDRFFAVRPEGSVSTLKIQRTERGDSAVYLCASSLRVDPSRGNAIYFGEGSWLTVV.

This clonotype was picked up a small number of times. This chain connects TRBV27 to TRBJ1-1; D might be TRBD1 (6 bases). V was shortened by 5 bases and J by 0 bases, with 7 bases between the two germline ends. Germline CDR1 MNHEY, CDR2 SMNVEV (reference sequence). This CDR3 has 13 amino acids. For the CDR3, the DNA is TGTGCCAGCAGTCGACAGGTGAACACTGAAGCTTTCTTT. Its translation: CASSRQVNTEAFF.

This clonotype was seen ten or more times. The V gene is TRBV6-5, the J gene TRBJ1-4, with 9 positions matching TRBD1. Unmatched junction bases numbered 9, after V lost 6 bases and J lost 10 bases. Germline V gene sequence: CDR1 MNHEY, CDR2 SVGAGI. The CDR3 is 14 residues long. The CDR3 DNA follows: TGTGCCAGCAGATCCGGGACAGGGACCGGAAAACTGTTTTTT. Amino acid sequence: CASRSGTGTGKLFF.

This clonotype has a count of ten or more. This chain uses TRBV4-1 with TRBJ2-2; unclear D gene. V lost 4 bases, J lost 1 base, and 4 bases lay in between. CDR3 length: 13 amino acids. Germline V gene sequence: CDR1 MGHRA, CDR2 YSYEKL. This CDR3 is CASSPGNTGELFF. CDR3 nucleotide sequence: TGCGCCAGCAGCCCGGGGAACACCGGGGAGCTGTTTTTT.

This clonotype is judged large. This chain joins TRBV3-1 and TRBJ1-1, with a possible D match to TRBD1 (5 bases). CDR3 length equals 14 residues. V lost 2 bases and J lost 9, with 16 bases in between. Germline V CDR1 and CDR2: LGHDT, YNNKEL (reference sequence). The CDR3 spells CASSQRGTEGQAFF. The CDR3 nucleotides read TGTGCCAGCAGCCAACGCGGGACCGAAGGTCAAGCTTTCTTT.

By share, this clonotype ranks as medium-sized. The genes are TRBV20-1 and TRBJ2-2; D is unclear. Trimming removed 6 bases from V and 3 bases from J, with 8 bases in between. The CDR3 spans 12 residues. Germline-derived CDR1 and CDR2 are DFQATT and SNEGSKA (reference sequence). In DNA form, the CDR3 reads TGCAGTGCCCGGCGGCACACCGGGGAGCTGTTTTTT. Translation: CSARRHTGELFF.

The V and J genes are TRBV28 and TRBJ2-3; 9 nucleotides line up with TRBD2. Germline loops: CDR1 MDHEN, CDR2 SYDVKM. This CDR3 is built from 16 residues. V gave up 2 bases and J gave up 4 bases; unmatched junction bases: 7. CDR3 protein: CASSLPGTSTPDTQYF. The CDR3 region has the DNA TGTGCCAGCAGTTTACCGGGGACTAGCACCCCAGATACGCAGTATTTT.

By frequency in the sample, this clonotype is medium-sized. The V gene is TRBV7-9, the J gene TRBJ1-1, with 7 bases that match TRBD1. V was clipped by 5 bases and J by 4 bases; unmatched bases: 1. Germline V gene lookup returns CDR1 SEHNR and CDR2 FQNEAQ (reference sequence). CDR3 length equals 12 residues. CDR3 sequence reads: CASSNRGTEAFF. The CDR3 bases are TGTGCCAGCAGCAACAGGGGCACTGAAGCTTTCTTT.

By share, this clonotype ranks as medium-sized. The CDR3 does not close with the conserved phenylalanine or tryptophan, likely indicating a read error. Because the CDR3's place on the DNA is in doubt, the DNA is left out and the CDR3 is given as listed by TCRdb. The rearrangement joins TRBV29-1 to TRBJ1-6; the table's D call, TRBD1, was not checked against the DNA. The CDR3 spans 8 residues, counting both ends. Germline values: CDR1 SQVTM, CDR2 ANQGSEA. The CDR3 reads CSVVRWTI.

This clonotype is categorized as medium-sized (0.01 to 0.1%). The J gene is TRBJ2-5, the V gene TRBV7-2; D might be TRBD1 (5 bases). Germline-derived CDR1 and CDR2 are SGHTA and FQGNSA. Trimming stripped 6 bases from V and 1 base from J, with 15 bases between. There are 15 residues in the CDR3. CDR3 nucleotides: TGTGCCAGCAGGGGGAAGGGGCCCTCCCAAGAGACCCAGTACTTC. Protein product: CASRGKGPSQETQYF.

This clonotype showed up just a few times. The gene calls are TRBV15 and TRBJ1-4; D may be TRBD1 (5 bases). Germline V gives CDR1 LNHNV, CDR2 YYDKDF (reference sequence). The V end was cut by 4 bases, the J end by 0 bases, with 12 bases between. The CDR3 is 16 residues long. CDR3: CATSIGDRATNEKLFF. CDR3 DNA sequence: TGTGCCACCAGCATAGGTGACAGAGCAACTAATGAAAAACTGTTTTTT.

By frequency in the sample, this clonotype is medium-sized. This chain connects TRBV6-5 to TRBJ2-3; D call uncertain. The germline V gene encodes CDR1 MNHEY and CDR2 SVGAGI. V gave up 6 bases and J gave up 3 bases, with 16 bases separating them. There are 15 residues in the CDR3. CDR3 sequence: CASSDRAARTDTQYF. In DNA, the CDR3 is TGTGCCAGCAGCGACCGGGCCGCCAGAACAGATACGCAGTATTTT.

This clonotype is medium-sized (0.01 to 0.1%) in the sample. This chain joins TRBV5-1 and TRBJ1-6; 7 bases map to TRBD1. From germline, CDR1 is SGHRS and CDR2 YFSETQ. V was clipped by 4 bases and J by 5 bases; unmatched bases: 3. The CDR3 is 14 amino acids. In DNA, the CDR3 is TGCGCCAGCAGCGCCGGGACAGATAATTCACCCCTCCACTTT. Translated: CASSAGTDNSPLHF. Based on the CDR3 plus reference TRBV5-1 and TRBJ1-6, the full variable domain is KAGVTQTPRYLIKTRGQQVTLSCSPISGHRSVSWYQQTPGQGLQFLFEYFSETQRNKGNFPGRFSGRQFSNSRSEMNVSTLELGDSALYLCASSAGTDNSPLHFGNGTRLTVT.

In its sample, this clonotype is medium-sized. This sequence joins TRBV29-1 and TRBJ2-1, with D perhaps matching TRBD1 or TRBD2 (6 bases each). The CDR3 has 16 residues. The germline gives CDR1 SQVTM, CDR2 ANQGSEA. Trimming removed 7 bases at V and 4 bases at J, with 23 bases between. The CDR3 DNA reads as TGCAGCGCGAGGGGGACTCTCAACTCTCCGTACAATGAGCAGTTCTTC. Protein product: CSARGTLNSPYNEQFF.

By share, this clonotype ranks as medium-sized. V and J are TRBV6-5 and TRBJ2-7; TRBD1 agrees at 7 bases. The CDR3 loop spans 13 amino acids. The junction had 5 bases not matched to a gene; V was cut back by 2 bases and J by 7 bases. The germline V gene has CDR1 MNHEY and CDR2 SVGAGI. CDR3 amino acids: CASSYETGSEQYF. CDR3 sequence (DNA): TGTGCCAGCAGTTACGAGACAGGGTCTGAGCAGTACTTC.

By frequency in the sample, this clonotype is medium-sized. The chain combines TRBV5-1 with TRBJ2-7, with D perhaps matching TRBD1 (6 bases). The CDR3 has 13 amino acids. Trimming removed 2 bases from V and 6 bases from J, with 12 bases in between. Per the germline V gene, CDR1 is SGHRS and CDR2 is YFSETQ. Here the CDR3 reads CASSFAQGSEQYF. CDR3 nucleotide sequence: TGCGCCAGCAGCTTCGCGCAGGGGAGCGAGCAGTACTTC.

There are many counts of this clonotype. The chain joins TRBV5-1 to TRBJ2-3; D remains ambiguous. Trimming stripped 0 bases from V and 0 bases from J, with 14 bases between. CDR1 and CDR2 from the germline V gene are SGHRS and YFSETQ. This CDR3 is built from 17 residues. CDR3 sequence (DNA): TGCGCCAGCAGCTTGGTTGCGACTCGACCTAGCACAGATACGCAGTATTTT. This sequence encodes CASSLVATRPSTDTQYF.

This clonotype was seen ten or more times. The V call is TRBV6-5, the J call TRBJ2-2, with TRBD1 as a possible D gene (6 bases). Trimming took off 3 bases at V and 7 bases at J, with 9 bases between the two ends. Germline V CDR1 and CDR2: MNHEY, SVGAGI. The CDR3 runs 13 residues. The DNA for the CDR3 is TGTGCCAGCAGTTATGAGACAGGCGGGGAGCTGTTTTTT. This sequence encodes CASSYETGGELFF.

By proportion, this clonotype is medium-sized. The chain carries TRBV12-3 or TRBV12-4 and TRBJ2-1, with 12 positions matching TRBD1. The CDR3 extends over 18 amino acids. The junction had 10 bases not matched to a gene; V was cut back by 0 bases and J by 7 bases. CDR3 amino acids: CASSLAGYWGQGANEQFF. The CDR3, as DNA: TGTGCCAGCAGTTTAGCGGGGTATTGGGGACAGGGGGCTAATGAGCAGTTCTTC.

The V and J genes are TRBV3-1 and TRBJ2-5; possibly TRBD2 for D (5 bases). Looked up from germline, CDR1 is LGHDT and CDR2 is YNNKEL (reference sequence). V lost 4 bases to trimming and J lost 4 bases, with 13 bases between them. This CDR3 is built from 14 residues. The CDR3, as DNA: TGTGCCAGCAGCCGCCGGGCCAGCGGAGAGACCCAGTACTTC. Its translation is CASSRRASGETQYF.

Sample share makes this clonotype medium-sized. V and J are TRBV7-3 and TRBJ2-7; 9 nucleotides match TRBD1. CDR1 SGHTA and CDR2 FQGTGA come from the germline V gene. The CDR3 runs to 15 residues. The V gene end was trimmed by 3 bases and the J gene end by 3 bases; junction bases not matched to a gene: 6. CDR3 sequence reads: CASSFTGQGGYEQYF. CDR3 DNA: TGTGCCAGCAGCTTCACGGGACAGGGTGGCTACGAGCAGTACTTC.

This clonotype ranks as medium-sized. The chain carries TRBV12-5 and TRBJ1-1, with a weak D call TRBD1 (5 bases). The germline V and J ends were trimmed by 4 bases and 4 bases, with 22 bases remaining between them. Germline V lookup: CDR1 LGHNT, CDR2 FRNRAP. The CDR3 contains 17 residues. CDR3 region: CASGSPNTGLKGTEAFF. In DNA form, the CDR3 reads TGTGCTAGTGGTTCCCCTAACACAGGCCTCAAAGGCACTGAAGCTTTCTTT. The full variable domain, with the rest looked up from reference TRBV12-5 and TRBJ1-1, is DARVTQTPRHKVTEMGQEVTMRCQPILGHNTVFWYRQTMMQGLELLAYFRNRAPLDDSGMPKDRFSAEMPDATLATLKIQPSEPRDSAVYFCASGSPNTGLKGTEAFFGQGTRLTVV.

This clonotype qualifies as medium-sized. The V gene is TRBV29-1, the J gene TRBJ1-3; no firm D call. This CDR3 is built from 12 residues. Germline loops: CDR1 SQVTM, CDR2 ANQGSEA. Trimming removed 4 bases from V and 4 bases from J, with 8 bases in between. The CDR3 DNA reads as TGCAGCGTTGGGGAAGCGGGAAACACCATATATTTT. It is translated as CSVGEAGNTIYF.